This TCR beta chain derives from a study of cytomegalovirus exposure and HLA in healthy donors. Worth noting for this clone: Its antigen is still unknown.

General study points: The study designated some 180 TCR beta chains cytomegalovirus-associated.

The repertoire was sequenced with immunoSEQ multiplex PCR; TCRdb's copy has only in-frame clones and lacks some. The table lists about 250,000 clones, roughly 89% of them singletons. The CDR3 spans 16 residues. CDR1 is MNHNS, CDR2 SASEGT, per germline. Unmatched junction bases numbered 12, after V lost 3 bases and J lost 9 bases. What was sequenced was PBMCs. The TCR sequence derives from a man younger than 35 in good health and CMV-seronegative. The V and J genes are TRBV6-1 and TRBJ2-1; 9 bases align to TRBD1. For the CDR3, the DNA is TGTGCCAGCAGTGAGCCACGGGGGACAGGGAGGCCTGAGCAGTTCTTC. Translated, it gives CASSEPRGTGRPEQFF.